Below, one TCR beta chain is given with its context. Repertoires were generated with immunoSEQ multiplex PCR, while TCRdb's copy carries only in-frame clones and drops some. The table records roughly 2.4 million clones, approximately 94% of them present only once. The CDR3 contains 16 residues. Trimming shortened V by 3 bases and J by 6 bases, and 17 bases separated the two germline ends. Germline CDR1 and CDR2: LNHNV and YYDKDF (reference sequence). The data derive from a study of shared clonotypes between healthy human individuals. The chain joins TRBV15 to TRBJ1-4, with a possible D match to TRBD1 (6 bases). The TCR comes from a man between 18 and 35 years old in good health. What was sequenced was naive CD4+ T cells sorted from blood. The subset: CD45RA+ positively selected. The CDR3 protein is CATSSYKWGRDEKLFF. As DNA, the CDR3 is TGTGCCACCAGCAGCTACAAATGGGGGCGGGATGAAAAACTGTTTTTT.